This T cell receptor beta chain was sequenced for a study of OX40 agonist ivuxolimab in advanced cancers. Study-level information: The drug used for patients, ivuxolimab, was an agonistic anti-OX40 (CD134) antibody. Every patient in dose escalation had hepatocellular carcinoma, melanoma, renal cell or head and neck cancer. Findings and caveats of the study: The antigens recognized by the expanded peripheral T cells, that is their antigen specificity, were not determined.

As for this clone: Its cognate antigen is unknown.

Generated by immunoSEQ multiplex PCR, the TCRdb table keeps only in-frame clones and is missing some. The sample has approximately 90,000 clones, around nine tenths seen once. The V end was cut by 10 bases, the J end by 4 bases, with 13 bases between. Germline V gene lookup returns CDR1 ENHRY and CDR2 SYGVKD. The CDR3 runs 12 residues. The chain has TRBV10-3 and TRBJ1-1; unclear D gene. This sequence was found in an adult with an advanced solid tumor such as melanoma, head and neck, liver or kidney cancer. The sequenced sample was CD4+ or CD8+ T cells sorted from blood, obtained in a trial of the OX40 agonist ivuxolimab. Here the CDR3 reads CATTGSVTEAFF. The CDR3, as DNA: TGTGCCACCACGGGGTCCGTCACTGAAGCTTTCTTT.